These 19 T cell receptor beta chains were all obtained from the same sample, sequenced in a study of human T cells and chemical hapten exposure. TCRdb itself ran the RACE reads through MiXCR, one entry per CDR3 protein. Among tens of thousands of distinct CDR3 sequences, over 10% were seen once, and the ten largest hold under 6%. Noted time point: patch test 3, about 24 weeks after DPC sensitization. Specified treatment: therapeutic diphenylcyclopropenone sensitization with weekly scalp DPC. The sample in question was whole blood, obtained in connection with sensitization to the hapten diphenylcyclopropenone (DPC). All receptors derive from a woman between 45 and 60 years old with alopecia areata. Some clones in this sample may be carry-over from other donors' samples.

The CDR3 is CASSPNQYRGGGYTF. The CDR3 DNA sequence: TGTGCCAGCAGTCCGAACCAATACAGGGGCGGGGGCTACACCTTC. The V call is TRBV27, the J call TRBJ1-2; 7 bases match TRBD1. With 5 bases clipped from V and 8 bases from J, the junction kept 14 bases outside the gene matches. Germline V lookup: CDR1 MNHEY, CDR2 SMNVEV (reference sequence). There are 15 residues in the CDR3.

This clonotype came up many times. J is TRBJ2-7 and V is TRBV10-2; D might be TRBD2 (5 bases). Per the germline V gene, CDR1 is WSHSY and CDR2 is SAAADI. Trimming took 10 bases from V and 1 from J, leaving 20 bases between them. The CDR3 extends over 15 amino acids. In DNA, the CDR3 is TGCGCCACCTCCGCAGGCGCGAGCGGTTCCTACGAGCAGTACTTC. It yields the protein CATSAGASGSYEQYF.

In the case of this clonotype: The junction and the germline gene differ at one end; a read error may be behind it. This rearrangement joins TRBV5-4 to TRBJ2-2, with TRBD1 identical over 10 bases. Germline lookup yields CDR1 SGHNT and CDR2 YYREEE (reference sequence). This CDR3 is built from 15 residues. The CDR3 reads CANSLGQGKAGELFF. The CDR3 DNA is TGTGCCAACAGCTTGGGACAGGGGAAGGCCGGGGAGCTGTTTTTT.

This clonotype has a count of ten or more. This chain uses TRBV3-1 with TRBJ1-2; D is undetermined. Trimming shortened V by 4 bases and J by 3 bases, and 18 bases separated the two germline ends. CDR1 LGHDT and CDR2 YNNKEL come from the germline V gene (reference sequence). The CDR3 has 16 amino acids. The CDR3 loop is CASSPLLRPVYYGYTF. In DNA form, the CDR3 reads TGTGCCAGCAGCCCTTTGCTTCGACCGGTATACTATGGCTACACCTTC.

The V call is TRBV14, the J call TRBJ2-7, with 8 positions matching TRBD2. Per the germline V gene, CDR1 is SGHDN and CDR2 is FVKESK. The CDR3 covers 15 residues. V lost 0 bases, J lost 1 base, and 2 bases stayed unmatched. As DNA, the CDR3 is TGTGCCAGCAGCCAAGAATTAGCGGGGTCCTACGAGCAGTACTTC. This encodes CASSQELAGSYEQYF. The variable domain in full, with the rest retrieved from reference TRBV14 and TRBJ2-7, is EAGVTQFPSHSVIEKGQTVTLRCDPISGHDNLYWYRRVMGKEIKFLLHFVKESKQDESGMPNNRFLAERTGGTYSTLKVQPAELEDSGVYFCASSQELAGSYEQYFGPGTRLTVT.

The chain employs TRBV29-1 and TRBJ1-1; weak D call: TRBD1 (5 bases). The ends were cut back, 1 base at V and 6 bases at J, with 12 bases in the middle. The CDR3 has 13 amino acids. Germline lookup yields CDR1 SQVTM and CDR2 ANQGSEA. CDR3 coding DNA: TGCAGCGTTGAAGGTGTGGGGGGTGCTGAAGCTTTCTTT. Its protein is CSVEGVGGAEAFF.

The gene calls are TRBV5-4 and TRBJ2-2, with 10 nucleotides matching TRBD2. The CDR3 runs 17 residues. CDR1 and CDR2 (germline): SGHNT, YYREEE (reference sequence). The junction had 13 bases not matched to a gene; V was cut back by 3 bases and J by 8 bases. Here the CDR3 reads CASSSRVLAGDSGELFF. The CDR3 DNA follows: TGTGCCAGCAGCTCCAGGGTCCTAGCGGGAGATTCGGGGGAGCTGTTTTTT.

This clonotype was counted at least ten times. The chain couples TRBV27 to TRBJ1-1; no clear D gene. Germline V CDR1 and CDR2: MNHEY, SMNVEV (reference sequence). Between the trimmed V and J ends, which lost 3 bases and 6 bases, there was a span of 14 bases. This CDR3 contains 14 residues. The CDR3 reads CASSFSGFMAEAFF. The DNA for the CDR3 is TGTGCCAGCAGTTTTTCAGGTTTCATGGCTGAAGCTTTCTTT.

This clonotype was seen a few times. V and J are TRBV28 and TRBJ2-5; D gene unclear. CDR1 and CDR2 from the germline V gene are MDHEN and SYDVKM. The V gene lost 8 bases and the J gene lost 5 bases, with 21 bases spanning the gap. The CDR3 has 15 residues. The DNA for the CDR3 is TGTGCCAGCGGGTCTTTAACAGCCCTTCAGGAGACCCAGTACTTC. It encodes CASGSLTALQETQYF.

The V gene is TRBV20-1, the J gene TRBJ1-5, with 12 positions matching TRBD1. CDR3 size: 14 residues. Germline V CDR1 and CDR2: DFQATT, SNEGSKA (reference sequence). V lost 6 bases and J lost 5; bases outside the gene matches: 5. CDR3 protein: CSAHGTGGYQPQHF. CDR3 bases: TGCAGTGCCCACGGGACAGGGGGCTATCAGCCCCAGCATTTT.

A remark on this clonotype: A much larger clone lies a single base off, so this may be a read error. The V and J genes are TRBV19 and TRBJ1-4; TRBD1 might be the D (6 bases). CDR1 and CDR2 from the germline V gene are LNHDA and SQIVND (reference sequence). The length of the CDR3 is 14 residues. The germline V and J ends were trimmed by 5 bases and 6 bases, with 13 bases remaining between them. Here the CDR3 reads CASSLTGIDEKLFF. CDR3 sequence (DNA): TGTGCCAGTAGTCTGACAGGTATTGATGAAAAACTGTTTTTT.

The genes are TRBV19 and TRBJ2-1; perhaps TRBD2 as D (6 bases). Germline assignment: CDR1 LNHDA and CDR2 SQIVND (reference sequence). This CDR3 spans 14 amino acids. With 3 bases removed from V and 8 bases from J, the gap between germline ends came to 14 bases. The CDR3 nucleotides read TGTGCCAGTAGTATGTTCCGGGAGAACCATGAGCAGTTCTTC. Amino acid sequence: CASSMFRENHEQFF. The full variable domain, with the rest looked up from reference TRBV19 and TRBJ2-1, is DGGITQSPKYLFRKEGQNVTLSCEQNLNHDAMYWYRQDPGQGLRLIYYSQIVNDFQKGDIAEGYSVSREKKESFPLTVTSAQKNPTAFYLCASSMFRENHEQFFGPGTRLTVL.

The chain joins TRBV12-3 or TRBV12-4 to TRBJ2-7; 9 bases map to TRBD2. Germline trimming cut 7 bases from V and 2 bases from J; bases unmatched to any gene: 6. This CDR3 has 14 residues. The CDR3: CASTPAGGPYEQYF. The CDR3 coding sequence is TGTGCCAGCACCCCAGCGGGAGGTCCCTACGAGCAGTACTTC.

This clonotype was observed many times. The chain couples TRBV11-2 to TRBJ2-6; D gene uncertain. This CDR3 comprises 14 residues. In germline, CDR1 is SGHAT, CDR2 FQNNGV. Trimming removed 8 bases at V and 0 bases at J, with 8 bases between. CDR3 sequence: CASGPTSGANVLTF. The CDR3 DNA is TGTGCCAGCGGGCCAACCTCTGGGGCCAACGTCCTGACTTTC.

The table lists this clonotype with many counts. The chain has TRBV12-5 and TRBJ2-1; 13 bases line up with TRBD2. CDR3 size: 15 residues. The V segment lost 7 bases and the J segment 9 bases; nucleotides outside the gene matches: 9. Germline CDR1 and CDR2: LGHNT and FRNRAP. The CDR3 reads CASATGLAGVGEQFF. In nucleotides, the CDR3 is TGTGCTAGTGCCACAGGACTAGCGGGAGTCGGTGAGCAGTTCTTC.

This clonotype was counted between two and nine times. The rearrangement links TRBV29-1 to TRBJ1-2; TRBD1 is a possible D gene (5 bases). Germline values: CDR1 SQVTM, CDR2 ANQGSEA. This CDR3 contains 15 residues. V was clipped by 3 bases and J by 8 bases, with 22 bases between them. The CDR3 sequence: CSVDSPGRAVGGYTF. The CDR3, as DNA: TGCAGCGTTGATTCGCCGGGACGGGCGGTAGGAGGCTACACCTTC.

There are many counts of this clonotype. The CDR3 nucleotides are TGTGCCAGCTCACCCCTCGCGAGGATAGATGGCTACACCTTC. Translating gives CASSPLARIDGYTF. The chain combines TRBV18 with TRBJ1-2; no definite D call. Germline CDR1 and CDR2: KGHSH and LQKENI. The CDR3 is made up of 14 amino acids. V was cut by 3 bases and J by 6 bases, with 14 bases left in between.

The chain carries TRBV5-5 and TRBJ2-5; 8 nucleotides align to TRBD1. The germline CDR1 and CDR2 sequences are SGHKS and YYEKEE (reference sequence). With V trimmed by 3 bases and J by 1 base, 11 bases remained unmatched. The CDR3 is made up of 17 amino acids. CDR3 in amino acids: CASSSRAGTGFQETQYF. CDR3 coding DNA: TGTGCCAGCAGCTCCCGCGCCGGGACAGGCTTCCAAGAGACCCAGTACTTC.

The chain has TRBV6-2 or TRBV6-3 and TRBJ2-5; no clear D gene. Trimming removed 2 bases at V and 7 bases at J, with 5 bases between. The germline V gene encodes CDR1 MNHEY and CDR2 SVGEGT. This CDR3 contains 11 residues. CDR3 amino acids: CASSYGVTQYF. In DNA form, the CDR3 reads TGTGCCAGCAGTTACGGGGTGACCCAGTACTTC.